This TCR beta chain was identified during a study of glioma-infiltrating T cells after dendritic cell vaccination. Study-level information: Glioblastoma patients came from Phase I and II dendritic cell vaccination trials. Study findings and constraints: Survival was not directly related to TCR clonality in these patients.

Primers: 60 V beta forward and 13 J beta reverse. Profiled with immunoSEQ multiplex PCR; TCRdb holds only in-frame clones, not every one. Among 75,000 to 100,000 clones listed, around three quarters were seen once. With 5 bases clipped from V and 7 bases from J, the junction kept 5 bases outside the gene matches. This CDR3 region has 13 residues. The germline CDR1 and CDR2 sequences are SNHLY and FYNNEI. PBMC sampling occurred before vaccination, two weeks after the third dose, and at progression. Comment on this clone: The target antigen is unknown.

This sequence joins TRBV2 and TRBJ1-2; 9 bases are a match to TRBD1. The sequences come from blood, collected before dendritic cell vaccination. This TCR came from a human donor with glioblastoma. The CDR3 nucleotides are TGTGCCAGCAGTTTTACAGGGGGCTCTGGCTACACCTTC. Its protein is CASSFTGGSGYTF.